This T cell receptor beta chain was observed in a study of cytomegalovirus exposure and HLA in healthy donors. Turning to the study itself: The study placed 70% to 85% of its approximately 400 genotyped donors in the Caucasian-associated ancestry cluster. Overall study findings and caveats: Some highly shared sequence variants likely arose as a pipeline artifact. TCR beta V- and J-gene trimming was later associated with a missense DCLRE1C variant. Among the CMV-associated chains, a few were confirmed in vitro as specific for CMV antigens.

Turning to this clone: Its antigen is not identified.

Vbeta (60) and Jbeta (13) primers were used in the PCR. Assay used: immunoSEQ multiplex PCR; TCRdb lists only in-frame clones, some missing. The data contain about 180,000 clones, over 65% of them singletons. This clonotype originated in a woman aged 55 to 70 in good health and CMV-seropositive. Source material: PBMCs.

For the CDR3, the DNA is TGTGCCAGTAGTATGGGTAGCGGGGCCTTCACAGATACGCAGTATTTT. This translates into CASSMGSGAFTDTQYF. V is TRBV19 and J is TRBJ2-3; 8 bases fit TRBD2. This CDR3 has 16 amino acids. CDR1 and CDR2 (germline): LNHDA, SQIVND (reference sequence). Unmatched junction bases numbered 7, after V lost 3 bases and J lost 2 bases.